The entry that follows covers one T cell receptor (beta chain) sequence. Clones were sequenced by immunoSEQ multiplex PCR, and TCRdb holds only the in-frame ones, with some missing. The table shows approximately 2,200,000 clones, with about 93% occurring only once. The sample is drawn from a study of shared clonotypes between healthy human individuals. Naive CD8 cells, CD45RO-negative and positively selected for CCR7, excluded terminally differentiated effector memory CD45RA+ cells. Germline V CDR1 and CDR2: SGHRS, YFSETQ. With 4 bases clipped from V and 2 bases from J, the junction kept 16 bases outside the gene matches. There are 19 residues in the CDR3.

Material for sequencing was naive CD8+ T cells from PBMCs. The V gene is TRBV5-1, the J gene TRBJ2-7; 12 nucleotides agree with TRBD2. The sequence was obtained from a man aged 18 to 29 in good health. Some clones in this sample may be carry-over from other donors' samples. The CDR3 DNA reads as TGCGCCAGCAGCCCCGGAGGACGTTTGGGACTAGCGGGTCCCTACGAGCAGTACTTC. It specifies CASSPGGRLGLAGPYEQYF.